The 21 T cell receptor beta chains reported below all come from one sample, sequenced in a study of cytomegalovirus exposure and HLA in healthy donors (dated by TCRdb to between 2016 and 2019). The method behind the library was the immunoSEQ multiplex PCR assay. For the multiplex PCR, a mixture combining 60 forward primers for TCR Vbeta segments and 13 reverse primers for TCR Jbeta segments was used. TCRdb mirrors the immuneACCESS table, restricted to in-frame sequences. Some clones are absent from its copies; in checked studies, under half trace to an unresolved V gene, and the reason for the others is unknown. The sample table records 110,000 to 150,000 clones; around four fifths of these occur just once. The ten largest clones take up nearly 3.5% of the sample. Sequencing was carried out using PBMCs. These TCRs come from a male donor in good health and CMV-seronegative.

This chain connects TRBV7-8 to TRBJ2-5; D is perhaps TRBD1 (6 bases). V lost 5 bases, J lost 10 bases, and 17 bases lay in between. The CDR3 is 13 amino acids. CDR1 is SGHVS, CDR2 FQNEAQ, per germline. CDR3 amino acids: CASSHRVAQDQYF. For the CDR3, the DNA is TGTGCCAGCAGCCACAGGGTGGCGCAAGACCAGTACTTC.

V gene TRBV19 combines with J gene TRBJ2-5; D possibly corresponds to TRBD1 (5 bases). The end of the DNA is better explained by TRBJ2-7, so the J call may be wrong. Germline-derived CDR1 and CDR2 are LNHDA and SQIVND (reference sequence). The CDR3 contains 12 residues. The CDR3 DNA sequence: TGTGCCAGGACAGTCCCTTCCTACGAGCAGTACTTC. Protein: CARTVPSYEQYF.

This clone was picked up a small number of times. The chain is built from TRBV12-5 and TRBJ1-4; the D gene is possibly TRBD1 (6 bases). Germline assignment: CDR1 LGHNT and CDR2 FRNRAP. V lost 5 bases to trimming and J lost 2 bases, with 18 bases between them. The CDR3 has 17 amino acids. For the CDR3, the DNA is TGTGCTAGTGGTCCTACAGGGAAGGTGGACACTAATGAAAAACTGTTTTTT. Protein product: CASGPTGKVDTNEKLFF.

This chain connects TRBV27 to TRBJ2-6, with 9 positions matching TRBD1. The CDR3 length is 17 residues. After removal of 8 bases from V and 2 bases from J, the junction contained 10 bases not matched to a gene. Germline V gene lookup returns CDR1 MNHEY and CDR2 SMNVEV (reference sequence). The CDR3 here is CASPPGQGCTGANVLTF. As DNA, the CDR3 is TGTGCCAGCCCTCCGGGACAGGGTTGCACTGGGGCCAACGTCCTGACTTTC.

The chain links TRBV18 to TRBJ1-2; 8 bases fit TRBD1. CDR1 and CDR2 (germline): KGHSH, LQKENI. Unmatched junction bases numbered 8, after V lost 5 bases and J lost 6 bases. The CDR3 sequence is 14 residues long. The CDR3 loop is CASSSTGERNGYTF. As DNA, the CDR3 is TGTGCCAGCTCATCGACAGGGGAACGGAATGGCTACACCTTC. The full variable domain, completed using reference TRBV18 and TRBJ1-2, is NAGVMQNPRHLVRRRGQEARLRCSPMKGHSHVYWYRQLPEEGLKFMVYLQKENIIDESGMPKERFSAEFPKEGPSILRIQQVVRGDSAAYFCASSSTGERNGYTFGSGTRLTVV.

The chain combines TRBV30 with TRBJ1-1; 9 nucleotides line up with TRBD1. V lost 3 bases to trimming and J lost 3 bases; unmatched junction nucleotides: 8. The V gene's germline CDR1 is GTSNPN and CDR2 SVGIG (reference sequence). The CDR3 totals 15 residues. The CDR3, as DNA: TGTGCCTGGAGGGGGCTACAGGGGGCCTACACTGAAGCTTTCTTT. Protein product: CAWRGLQGAYTEAFF.

There are a few counts of this clone. The chain recombines TRBV27 with TRBJ2-7; D unclear. The CDR3 extends over 14 amino acids. Between the trimmed V and J ends, which lost 0 bases and 0 bases, there was a span of 6 bases. CDR1 and CDR2 (germline): MNHEY, SMNVEV (reference sequence). The CDR3 nucleotides read TGTGCCAGCAGTTTATCGAGGTCCTCCTACGAGCAGTACTTC. It yields the protein CASSLSRSSYEQYF.

This clone was detected once. In nucleotides, the CDR3 is TGCGCCAGCAGTGAGTGGGAGGCGGGGGGACCCGGGGCGTACAATGAGCAGTTCTTC. This gives the protein CASSEWEAGGPGAYNEQFF. The genes are TRBV10-2 and TRBJ2-1, with 8 bases fitting TRBD2. The CDR3 contains 19 residues. V was clipped by 1 base and J by 4 bases; unmatched bases: 15. Germline values: CDR1 WSHSY, CDR2 SAAADI.

The genes are TRBV7-3 and TRBJ2-3, with 8 nucleotides matching TRBD2. The CDR3 runs 16 residues. Trimming cost V 2 bases and J 2 bases; bases outside gene matches: 6. Germline V lookup: CDR1 SGHTA, CDR2 FQGTGA. CDR3 protein: CASSLLGGGTTDTQYF. CDR3 nucleotide sequence: TGTGCCAGCAGCTTACTGGGCGGGGGGACCACAGATACGCAGTATTTT.

The rearrangement links TRBV28 to TRBJ1-1; the match to TRBD1 covers 9 bases. The germline V gene has CDR1 MDHEN and CDR2 SYDVKM. J lost 4 bases, V lost 0 bases, and 0 bases had no gene match. The CDR3 spans 14 residues. The DNA of the CDR3 is TGTGCCAGCAGTTTATGGGACAGGGGCACTGAAGCTTTCTTT. It yields the protein CASSLWDRGTEAFF. The entire variable domain, with the rest obtained from reference TRBV28 and TRBJ1-1, is as follows: DVKVTQSSRYLVKRTGEKVFLECVQDMDHENMFWYRQDPGLGLRLIYFSYDVKMKEKGDIPEGYSVSREKKERFSLILESASTNQTSMYLCASSLWDRGTEAFFGQGTRLTVV.

This chain joins TRBV9 and TRBJ1-2, with D maybe TRBD1 (5 bases). Looked up from germline, CDR1 is SGDLS and CDR2 is YYNGEE. The CDR3 totals 14 residues. Trimming removed 4 bases from V and 3 bases from J, with 13 bases in between. The CDR3 sequence: CASSPSGDYYGYTF. In nucleotides, the CDR3 is TGTGCCAGCAGCCCGAGCGGGGACTACTATGGCTACACCTTC.

The gene calls are TRBV28 and TRBJ1-1, with a tentative D call TRBD1 (6 bases). Germline lookup yields CDR1 MDHEN and CDR2 SYDVKM. Trimming left V 6 bases short and J 2 bases short, with 16 bases between. The CDR3 runs 15 residues. The CDR3 region has the DNA TGTGCCAGCAGCCCACGGACAGCCGTTAACACTGAAGCTTTCTTT. Its protein product is CASSPRTAVNTEAFF.

This clone turned up a few times. The V call is TRBV5-5, the J call TRBJ2-7, with TRBD1 matching over 10 bases. Germline assignment: CDR1 SGHKS and CDR2 YYEKEE (reference sequence). V was pared by 3 bases and J by 3 bases, with 3 bases of the junction left unmatched. The CDR3 consists of 14 residues. The CDR3 protein is CASSYGTGVYEQYF. CDR3 nucleotide sequence: TGTGCCAGCAGCTACGGGACAGGGGTCTACGAGCAGTACTTC.

This rearrangement joins TRBV5-4 to TRBJ2-1; 7 bases line up with TRBD2. CDR3 length equals 15 residues. Looked up from germline, CDR1 is SGHNT and CDR2 is YYREEE (reference sequence). J gave up 10 bases and V 2 bases, and 12 bases lay outside the gene matches. CDR3 loop: CASSFGTSAGGEQFF. The CDR3 bases are TGTGCCAGCAGCTTTGGGACTTCGGCCGGGGGGGAGCAGTTCTTC.

The chain combines TRBV7-9 with TRBJ2-1, with a possible D match to TRBD1 (5 bases). Germline-derived CDR1 and CDR2 are SEHNR and FQNEAQ (reference sequence). The CDR3 spans 17 residues. The germline V and J ends were trimmed by 1 base and 5 bases, with 18 bases remaining between them. CDR3 sequence (DNA): TGTGCCAGCAGCTTAGGGCTGGGGCTCCCCTTGGACAATGAGCAGTTCTTC. It translates to CASSLGLGLPLDNEQFF. Full variable domain (rest looked up from reference TRBV7-9 and TRBJ2-1): DTGVSQNPRHKITKRGQNVTFRCDPISEHNRLYWYRQTLGQGPEFLTYFQNEAQLEKSRLLSDRFSAERPKGSFSTLEIQRTEQGDSAMYLCASSLGLGLPLDNEQFFGPGTRLTVL.

The rearrangement uses TRBV5-4 and TRBJ1-6; D uncertain. V lost 5 bases, J lost 10 bases, and 13 bases lay in between. Per germline, CDR1 SGHNT and CDR2 YYREEE (reference sequence). The CDR3 runs 13 residues. For the CDR3, the DNA is TGTGCCAGCAGTACCGTGGGGAGCTCACCCCTCCACTTT. Its protein product is CASSTVGSSPLHF.

This chain joins TRBV7-2 and TRBJ1-2; D is perhaps TRBD1 (5 bases). Trimming removed 1 base at V and 2 bases at J, with 5 bases between. The CDR3 extends over 13 amino acids. In germline, CDR1 is SGHTA, CDR2 FQGNSA. CDR3 region: CASSLGQNYGYTF. CDR3 coding DNA: TGTGCCAGCAGCTTAGGACAGAACTATGGCTACACCTTC.

J is TRBJ1-1 and V is TRBV20-1, with D uncertain. The CDR3 is 11 amino acids. Trimming stripped 3 bases from V and 3 bases from J, with 5 bases between. Germline V CDR1 and CDR2: DFQATT, SNEGSKA (reference sequence). The CDR3 region has the DNA TGCAGTGCTAGTTTAGACACTGAAGCTTTCTTT. Its protein product is CSASLDTEAFF.

The genes are TRBV2 and TRBJ2-5; D unresolved. The J call may be in error: the DNA end matches TRBJ2-7 better. Germline V gives CDR1 SNHLY, CDR2 FYNNEI. The CDR3 totals 11 residues. The DNA of the CDR3 is TGTGCCAGCAGTCCCCTTTACGAGCAGTACTTC. This codes for CASSPLYEQYF.

The V gene is TRBV7-9, the J gene TRBJ1-4; D is perhaps TRBD1 (6 bases). Germline V gene lookup returns CDR1 SEHNR and CDR2 FQNEAQ (reference sequence). The CDR3 covers 14 residues. V gave up 4 bases and J gave up 8 bases, with 14 bases separating them. The CDR3 DNA reads as TGTGCCAGCAGCTCCAGGGGAGGGTTAGAAAAACTGTTTTTT. This encodes CASSSRGGLEKLFF.

The chain combines TRBV14 with TRBJ2-7, with D tentatively TRBD1 (6 bases). The CDR3 runs 14 residues. Trimming took 3 bases from V and 2 from J, leaving 11 bases between them. Germline V gene data show CDR1 as SGHDN and CDR2 as FVKESK. The CDR3 region has the DNA TGTGCCAGCAGCCATACTAGGGGGACCTACGAGCAGTACTTC. It codes for CASSHTRGTYEQYF.